One and the same sample provided the 11 T cell receptor beta chains below, sequenced in a study of T cells after yellow fever vaccination. TCRdb itself ran the 5' RACE reads through MiXCR, one entry per CDR3 protein. The sample includes about 240,000 distinct CDR3 sequences, less than 9% of them seen just once. The specimen was CD4+ T cells sorted from PBMCs, collected 15 days after the yellow fever booster vaccination. Receptors were obtained from a man aged 25-40 years who received the YFV17D yellow fever vaccine.

This clonotype was recorded many times. The gene calls are TRBV12-3 or TRBV12-4 and TRBJ2-5; 13 bases agree with TRBD2. V lost 7 bases and J lost 3; bases outside the gene matches: 2. CDR3 length equals 14 residues. The CDR3: CASTGTSGKETQYF. CDR3 bases: TGTGCCAGCACCGGGACTAGCGGGAAAGAGACCCAGTACTTC.

The CDR3 loop is CATSRIRQGNQPQHF. CDR3 nucleotide sequence: TGTGCCACCAGCAGGATTAGACAGGGGAATCAGCCCCAGCATTTT. V is TRBV15 and J is TRBJ1-5, with 8 bases aligning to TRBD1. Germline trimming cut 3 bases from V and 4 bases from J; bases unmatched to any gene: 5. From germline, CDR1 is LNHNV and CDR2 YYDKDF (reference sequence). The CDR3 contains 15 residues. The full variable domain, completed using reference TRBV15 and TRBJ1-5, is DAMVIQNPRYQVTQFGKPVTLSCSQTLNHNVMYWYQQKSSQAPKLLFHYYDKDFNNEADTPDNFQSRRPNTSFCFLDIRSPGLGDTAMYLCATSRIRQGNQPQHFGDGTRLSIL.

The chain combines TRBV7-2 with TRBJ2-1; 7 bases align to TRBD2. The CDR3 consists of 16 residues. The germline V gene has CDR1 SGHTA and CDR2 FQGNSA. J lost 9 bases, V lost 0 bases, and 11 bases had no gene match. The CDR3 reads CASSLAGAGVVGEQFF. Written as DNA, the CDR3 is TGTGCCAGCAGCTTAGCAGGGGCGGGAGTAGTTGGTGAGCAGTTCTTC.

This clonotype was recorded many times. The chain combines TRBV9 with TRBJ2-1, with D perhaps TRBD2 (5 bases). CDR3 length: 17 residues. The V and J ends lost 0 bases and 7 bases respectively, with 20 bases between them. Germline V CDR1 and CDR2: SGDLS, YYNGEE. CDR3 loop: CASSVARPSGSRNEQFF. CDR3 coding DNA: TGTGCCAGCAGCGTAGCACGACCGTCGGGAAGTCGGAATGAGCAGTTCTTC.

In its sample, this clonotype was seen a few times. The chain uses TRBV5-5 and TRBJ2-7, with TRBD1 matching over 7 bases. CDR3 size: 16 residues. The V segment lost 3 bases and the J segment 0 bases; nucleotides outside the gene matches: 9. CDR1 and CDR2 (germline): SGHKS, YYEKEE (reference sequence). The CDR3 here is CASSWASTGSSYEQYF. The CDR3 DNA sequence: TGTGCCAGCAGCTGGGCATCGACAGGGAGCTCCTACGAGCAGTACTTC.

This clonotype came up a few times. The rearrangement uses TRBV6-5 and TRBJ1-1; TRBD1 matches at 9 bases. Germline loops: CDR1 MNHEY, CDR2 SVGAGI. The CDR3 consists of 14 residues. Germline trimming cut 6 bases from V and 4 bases from J; bases unmatched to any gene: 6. Written as DNA, the CDR3 is TGTGCCAGCAGGCGACAGGGGGGAGTCACTGAAGCTTTCTTT. This codes for CASRRQGGVTEAFF.

In this sample, this clonotype turned up a few times. This chain uses TRBV27 with TRBJ2-3; 14 bases align to TRBD2. The CDR3 length is 16 residues. The germline CDR1 and CDR2 sequences are MNHEY and SMNVEV (reference sequence). Unmatched junction bases numbered 5, after V lost 8 bases and J lost 1 base. CDR3 DNA: TGTGCCAGCGGCGGGGGACTAGCGGGGGGCACAGATACGCAGTATTTT. Protein: CASGGGLAGGTDTQYF.

This clonotype was picked up a small number of times. This sequence joins TRBV7-2 and TRBJ2-3; TRBD2 matches 9 bases. The CDR3 covers 14 residues. The germline CDR1 and CDR2 sequences are SGHTA and FQGNSA. Trimming took 3 bases from V and 5 from J; bases not matched to a gene: 3. CDR3 region: CASSLKREVDTQYF. The CDR3 coding sequence is TGTGCCAGCAGCTTGAAGCGGGAGGTAGATACGCAGTATTTT.

V usage is TRBV14 and J usage is TRBJ2-1; 13 positions match TRBD2. The length of the CDR3 is 18 residues. Germline V gives CDR1 SGHDN, CDR2 FVKESK. Unmatched junction bases numbered 6, after V lost 2 bases and J lost 2 bases. In nucleotides, the CDR3 is TGTGCCAGCAGCCAACTTAGACTAGCGGGAGGTGCCTACAATGAGCAGTTCTTC. This sequence encodes CASSQLRLAGGAYNEQFF.

The rearrangement uses TRBV20-1 and TRBJ1-2; perhaps TRBD1 as D (5 bases). Trimming left V 2 bases short and J 4 bases short, with 11 bases between. CDR3 length: 13 residues. Germline V lookup: CDR1 DFQATT, CDR2 SNEGSKA (reference sequence). This chain's CDR3 is CSARQGGGYGYTF. CDR3 nucleotides: TGCAGTGCTAGACAGGGTGGGGGCTATGGCTACACCTTC.

In its sample, this clonotype was seen many times. J is TRBJ2-7 and V is TRBV5-1; 9 nucleotides match TRBD1. The CDR3 runs 17 residues. The ends lost 0 bases at V and 7 bases at J; junction bases unmatched: 14. Per the germline V gene, CDR1 is SGHRS and CDR2 is YFSETQ. For the CDR3, the DNA is TGCGCCAGCAGCTTGGCCACGGGACAGGGATTAAGGAAGGAGCAGTACTTC. Amino acids: CASSLATGQGLRKEQYF.